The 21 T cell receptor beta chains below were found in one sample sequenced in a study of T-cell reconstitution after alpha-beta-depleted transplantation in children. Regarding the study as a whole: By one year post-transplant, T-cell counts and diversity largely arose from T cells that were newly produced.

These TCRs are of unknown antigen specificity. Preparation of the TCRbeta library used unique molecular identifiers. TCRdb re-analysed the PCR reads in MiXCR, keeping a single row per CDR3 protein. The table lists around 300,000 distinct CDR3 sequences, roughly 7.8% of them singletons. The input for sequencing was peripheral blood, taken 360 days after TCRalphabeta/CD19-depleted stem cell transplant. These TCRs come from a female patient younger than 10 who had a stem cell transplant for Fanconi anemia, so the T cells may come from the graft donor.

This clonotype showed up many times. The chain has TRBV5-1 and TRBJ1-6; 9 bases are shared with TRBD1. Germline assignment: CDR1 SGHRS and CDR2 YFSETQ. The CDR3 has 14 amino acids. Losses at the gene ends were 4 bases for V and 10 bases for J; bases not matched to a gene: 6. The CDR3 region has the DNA TGCGCCAGCAGCCCTACGGACAGGGGATCACCCCTCCACTTT. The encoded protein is CASSPTDRGSPLHF.

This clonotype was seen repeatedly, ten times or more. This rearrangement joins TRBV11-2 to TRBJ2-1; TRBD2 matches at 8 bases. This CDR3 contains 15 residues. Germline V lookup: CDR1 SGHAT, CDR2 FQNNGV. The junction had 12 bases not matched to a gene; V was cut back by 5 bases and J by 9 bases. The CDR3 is CASSTTLAGGSEQFF. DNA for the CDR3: TGTGCCAGCAGCACCACCCTGGCGGGAGGATCTGAGCAGTTCTTC.

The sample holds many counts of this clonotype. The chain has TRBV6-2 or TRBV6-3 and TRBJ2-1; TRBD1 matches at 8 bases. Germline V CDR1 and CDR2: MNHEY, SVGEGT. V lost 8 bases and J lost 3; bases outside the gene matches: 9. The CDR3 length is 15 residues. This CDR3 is CASGDRGTRYNEQFF. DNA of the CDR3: TGTGCCAGCGGAGACAGGGGCACACGCTACAATGAGCAGTTCTTC.

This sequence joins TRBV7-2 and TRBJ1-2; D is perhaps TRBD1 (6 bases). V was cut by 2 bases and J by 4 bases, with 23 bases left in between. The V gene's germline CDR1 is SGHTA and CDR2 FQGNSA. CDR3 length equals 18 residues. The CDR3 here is CASSLTGPTGANFYGYTF. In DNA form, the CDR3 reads TGTGCCAGCAGCTTAACCGGACCGACAGGTGCCAACTTCTATGGCTACACCTTC.

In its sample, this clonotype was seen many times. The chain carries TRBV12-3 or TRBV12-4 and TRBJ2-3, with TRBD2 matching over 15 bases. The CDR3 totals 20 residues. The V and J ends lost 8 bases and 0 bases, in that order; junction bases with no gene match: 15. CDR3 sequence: CASRLRQGTSGRRSTDTQYF. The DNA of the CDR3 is TGTGCCAGCCGACTAAGACAGGGGACTAGCGGGAGGAGGAGCACAGATACGCAGTATTTT.

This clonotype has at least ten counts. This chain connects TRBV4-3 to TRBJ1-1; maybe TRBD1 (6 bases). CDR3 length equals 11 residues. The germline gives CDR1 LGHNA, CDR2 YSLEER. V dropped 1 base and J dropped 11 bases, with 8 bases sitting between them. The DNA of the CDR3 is TGCGCCAGCAGCCAAGGGGGGCGGGCTTTCTTT. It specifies CASSQGGRAFF.

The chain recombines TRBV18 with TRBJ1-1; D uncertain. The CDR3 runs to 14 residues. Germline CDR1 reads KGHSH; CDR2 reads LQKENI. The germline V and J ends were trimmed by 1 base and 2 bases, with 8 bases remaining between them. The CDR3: CASSPRLFNTEAFF. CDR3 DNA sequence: TGTGCCAGCTCACCACGGCTGTTTAACACTGAAGCTTTCTTT.

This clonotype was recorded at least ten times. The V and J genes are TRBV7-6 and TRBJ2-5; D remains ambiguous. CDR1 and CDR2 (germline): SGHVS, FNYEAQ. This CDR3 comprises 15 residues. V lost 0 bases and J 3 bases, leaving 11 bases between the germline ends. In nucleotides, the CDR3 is TGTGCCAGCAGCTTAGCGGTCAGAGTGGAAGAGACCCAGTACTTC. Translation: CASSLAVRVEETQYF.

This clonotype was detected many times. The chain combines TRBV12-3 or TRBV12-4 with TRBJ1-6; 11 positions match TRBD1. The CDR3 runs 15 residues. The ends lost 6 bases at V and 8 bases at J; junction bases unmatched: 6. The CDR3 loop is CASSPGQGVYSPLHF. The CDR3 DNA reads TGTGCCAGCAGCCCGGGACAGGGGGTTTATTCACCCCTCCACTTT.

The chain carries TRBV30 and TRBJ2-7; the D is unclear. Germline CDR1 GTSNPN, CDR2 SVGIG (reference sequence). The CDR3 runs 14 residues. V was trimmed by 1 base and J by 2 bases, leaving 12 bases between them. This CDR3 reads CAWSDPPAAYEQYF. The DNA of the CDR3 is TGTGCCTGGAGTGACCCCCCCGCGGCCTACGAGCAGTACTTC.

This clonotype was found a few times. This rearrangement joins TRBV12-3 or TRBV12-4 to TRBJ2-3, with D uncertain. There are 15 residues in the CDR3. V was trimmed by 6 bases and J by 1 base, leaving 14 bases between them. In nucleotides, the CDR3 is TGTGCCAGCAGCCCTGTAAGGCCGGGCACAGATACGCAGTATTTT. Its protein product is CASSPVRPGTDTQYF.

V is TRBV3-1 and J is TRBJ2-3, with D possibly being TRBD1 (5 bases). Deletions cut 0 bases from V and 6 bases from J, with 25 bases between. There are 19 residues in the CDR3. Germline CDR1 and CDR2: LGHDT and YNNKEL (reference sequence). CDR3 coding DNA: TGTGCCAGCAGCCAAGATCTTAACTTTGTAAGGGGATACTCTGATACGCAGTATTTT. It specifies CASSQDLNFVRGYSDTQYF.

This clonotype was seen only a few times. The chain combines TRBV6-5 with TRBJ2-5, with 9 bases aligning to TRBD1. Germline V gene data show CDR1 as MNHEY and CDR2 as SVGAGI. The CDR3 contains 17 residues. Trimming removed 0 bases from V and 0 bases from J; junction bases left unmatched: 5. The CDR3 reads CASSYSPGTGNQETQYF. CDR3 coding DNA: TGTGCCAGCAGTTACTCGCCCGGGACAGGGAACCAAGAGACCCAGTACTTC.

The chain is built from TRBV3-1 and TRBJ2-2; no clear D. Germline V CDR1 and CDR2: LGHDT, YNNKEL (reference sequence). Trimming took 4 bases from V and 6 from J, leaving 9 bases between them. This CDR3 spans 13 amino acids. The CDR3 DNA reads TGTGCCAGCAGCCCCCGACTCGCCGGGGAGCTGTTTTTT. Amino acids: CASSPRLAGELFF.

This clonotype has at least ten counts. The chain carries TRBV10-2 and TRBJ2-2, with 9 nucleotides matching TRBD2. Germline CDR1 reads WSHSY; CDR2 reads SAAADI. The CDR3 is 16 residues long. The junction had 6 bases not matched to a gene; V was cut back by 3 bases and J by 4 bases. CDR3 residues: CASSEPSGMGTGELFF. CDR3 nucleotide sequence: TGCGCCAGCAGTGAACCTAGCGGGATGGGCACCGGGGAGCTGTTTTTT.

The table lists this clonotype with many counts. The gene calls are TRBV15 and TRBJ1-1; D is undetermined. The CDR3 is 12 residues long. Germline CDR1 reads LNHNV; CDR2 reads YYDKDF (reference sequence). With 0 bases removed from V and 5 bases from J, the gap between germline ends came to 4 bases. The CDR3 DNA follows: TGTGCCACCAGCAGAGATTTAACTGAAGCTTTCTTT. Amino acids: CATSRDLTEAFF. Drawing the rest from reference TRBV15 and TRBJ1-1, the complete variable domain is DAMVIQNPRYQVTQFGKPVTLSCSQTLNHNVMYWYQQKSSQAPKLLFHYYDKDFNNEADTPDNFQSRRPNTSFCFLDIRSPGLGDTAMYLCATSRDLTEAFFGQGTRLTVV.

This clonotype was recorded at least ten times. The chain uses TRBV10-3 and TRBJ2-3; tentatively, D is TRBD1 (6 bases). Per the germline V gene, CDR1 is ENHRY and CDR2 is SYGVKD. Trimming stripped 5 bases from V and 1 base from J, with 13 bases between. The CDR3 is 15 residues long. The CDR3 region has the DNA TGTGCCATCAGTAAACAGGGCTTGGGCACAGATACGCAGTATTTT. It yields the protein CAISKQGLGTDTQYF.

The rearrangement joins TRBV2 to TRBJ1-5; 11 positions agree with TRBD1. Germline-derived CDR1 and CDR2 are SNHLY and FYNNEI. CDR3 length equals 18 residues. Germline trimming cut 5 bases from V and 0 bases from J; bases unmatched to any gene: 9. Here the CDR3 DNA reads TGTGCCAGCAGTCGTAGGACAGGGGGCTCGTATAGCAATCAGCCCCAGCATTTT. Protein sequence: CASSRRTGGSYSNQPQHF.

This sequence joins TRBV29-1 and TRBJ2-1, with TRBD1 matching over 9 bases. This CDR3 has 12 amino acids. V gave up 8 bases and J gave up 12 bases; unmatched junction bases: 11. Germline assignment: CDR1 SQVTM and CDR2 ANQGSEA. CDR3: CSPLGGQGVQFF. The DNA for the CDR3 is TGCAGCCCACTTGGGGGACAGGGTGTGCAGTTCTTC.

DNA for the CDR3: TGTGCCAGCTCACCACGCGGGACCCCCGGGACTAGCACGGACAATGAGCAGTTCTTC. Amino acids: CASSPRGTPGTSTDNEQFF. The V and J genes are TRBV18 and TRBJ2-1; TRBD2 aligns across 9 bases. V was pared by 1 base and J by 5 bases, with 15 bases of the junction left unmatched. The CDR3 consists of 19 residues. Germline CDR1 and CDR2: KGHSH and LQKENI.

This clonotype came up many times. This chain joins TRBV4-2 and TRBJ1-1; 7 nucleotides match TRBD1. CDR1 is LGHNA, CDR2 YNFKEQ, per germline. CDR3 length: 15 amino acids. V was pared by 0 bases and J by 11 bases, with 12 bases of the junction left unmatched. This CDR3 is CASSQDDRAFTSAFF. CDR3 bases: TGTGCCAGCAGCCAAGATGACAGGGCCTTTACGAGCGCTTTCTTT.